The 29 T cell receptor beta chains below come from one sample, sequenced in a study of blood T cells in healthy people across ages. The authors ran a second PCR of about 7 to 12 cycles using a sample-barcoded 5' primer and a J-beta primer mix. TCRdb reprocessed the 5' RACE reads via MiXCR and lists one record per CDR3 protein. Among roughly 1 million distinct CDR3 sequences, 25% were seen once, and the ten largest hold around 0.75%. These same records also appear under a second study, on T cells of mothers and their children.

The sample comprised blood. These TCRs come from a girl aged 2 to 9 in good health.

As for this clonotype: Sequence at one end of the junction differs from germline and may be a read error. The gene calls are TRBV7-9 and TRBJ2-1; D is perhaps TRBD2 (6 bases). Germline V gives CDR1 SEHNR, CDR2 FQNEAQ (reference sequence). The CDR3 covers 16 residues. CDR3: CTSSLHGGPLNNEQFF. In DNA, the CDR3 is TGTACCAGCAGCTTACACGGGGGACCACTAAACAATGAGCAGTTCTTC.

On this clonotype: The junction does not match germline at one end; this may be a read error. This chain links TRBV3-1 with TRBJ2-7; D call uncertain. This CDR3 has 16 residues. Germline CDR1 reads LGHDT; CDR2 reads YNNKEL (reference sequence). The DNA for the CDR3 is TGTGTCAGCAGCCAAGTGCTCCGAGCCAGCTCCTACGAGCAGTACTTC. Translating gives CVSSQVLRASSYEQYF.

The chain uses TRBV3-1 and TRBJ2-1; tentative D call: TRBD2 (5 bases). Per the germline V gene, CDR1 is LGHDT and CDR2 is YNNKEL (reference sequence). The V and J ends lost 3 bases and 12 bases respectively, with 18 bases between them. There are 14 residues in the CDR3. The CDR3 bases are TGTGCCAGCAGCCACCCCTCGAAGGGAGTTGGGCAGTTCTTC. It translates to CASSHPSKGVGQFF.

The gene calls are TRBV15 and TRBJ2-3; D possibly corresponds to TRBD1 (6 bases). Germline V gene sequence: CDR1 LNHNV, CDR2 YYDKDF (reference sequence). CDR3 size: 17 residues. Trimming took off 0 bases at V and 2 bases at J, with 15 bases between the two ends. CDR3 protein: CATSRDVRTANTDTQYF. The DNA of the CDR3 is TGTGCCACCAGCAGAGATGTAAGGACAGCCAACACAGATACGCAGTATTTT.

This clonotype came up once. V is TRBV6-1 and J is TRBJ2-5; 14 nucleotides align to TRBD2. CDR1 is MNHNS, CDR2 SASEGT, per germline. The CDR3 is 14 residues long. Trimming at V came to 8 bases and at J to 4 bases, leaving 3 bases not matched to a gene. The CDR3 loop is CASRGLAGVETQYF. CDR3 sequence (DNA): TGTGCCAGCCGGGGACTAGCGGGGGTAGAGACCCAGTACTTC.

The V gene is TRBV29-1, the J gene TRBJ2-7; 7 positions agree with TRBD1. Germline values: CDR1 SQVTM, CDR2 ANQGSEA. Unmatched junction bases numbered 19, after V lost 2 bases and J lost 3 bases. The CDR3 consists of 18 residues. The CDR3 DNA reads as TGCAGCGTTGAAAGTGGGGTCGGACAGGAGAGAGGTATCTACGAGCAGTACTTC. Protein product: CSVESGVGQERGIYEQYF.

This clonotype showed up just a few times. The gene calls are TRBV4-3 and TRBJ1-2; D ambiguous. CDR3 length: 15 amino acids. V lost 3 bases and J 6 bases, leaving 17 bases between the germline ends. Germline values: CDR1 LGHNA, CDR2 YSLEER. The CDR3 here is CASSQVDSGRDGYTF. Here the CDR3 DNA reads TGCGCCAGCAGCCAGGTAGATTCCGGTAGAGATGGCTACACCTTC.

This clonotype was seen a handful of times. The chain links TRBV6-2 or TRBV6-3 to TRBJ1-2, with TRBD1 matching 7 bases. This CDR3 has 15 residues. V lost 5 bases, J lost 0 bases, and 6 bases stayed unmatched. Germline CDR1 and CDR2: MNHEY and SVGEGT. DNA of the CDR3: TGTGCCAGCAGTCCCACAGGGGACCCTAACTATGGCTACACCTTC. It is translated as CASSPTGDPNYGYTF.

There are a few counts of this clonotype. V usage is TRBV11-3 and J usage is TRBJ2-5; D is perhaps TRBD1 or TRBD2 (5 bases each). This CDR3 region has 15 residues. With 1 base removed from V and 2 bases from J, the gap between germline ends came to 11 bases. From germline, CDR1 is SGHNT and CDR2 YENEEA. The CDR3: CASSLVLGPQETQYF. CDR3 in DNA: TGTGCCAGCAGCTTAGTTTTGGGACCTCAAGAGACCCAGTACTTC.

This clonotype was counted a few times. CDR3 protein: CASSLGGLAGLETQYF. The CDR3 nucleotides are TGTGCCAGCAGCTTGGGGGGACTAGCGGGATTGGAGACCCAGTACTTC. The J gene is TRBJ2-5, the V gene TRBV5-4; TRBD2 matches 13 bases. The CDR3 sequence is 16 residues long. Germline loops: CDR1 SGHNT, CDR2 YYREEE (reference sequence). V lost 0 bases and J lost 5; bases outside the gene matches: 4.

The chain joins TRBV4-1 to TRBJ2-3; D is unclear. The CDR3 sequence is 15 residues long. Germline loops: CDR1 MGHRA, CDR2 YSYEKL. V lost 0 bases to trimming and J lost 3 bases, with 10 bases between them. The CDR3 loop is CASSQEDRDTDTQYF. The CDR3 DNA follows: TGCGCCAGCAGCCAAGAGGATAGGGATACAGATACGCAGTATTTT.

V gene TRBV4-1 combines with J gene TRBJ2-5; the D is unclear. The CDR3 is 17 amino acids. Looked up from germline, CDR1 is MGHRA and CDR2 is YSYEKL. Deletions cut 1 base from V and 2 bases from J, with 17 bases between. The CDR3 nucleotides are TGCGCCAGCAGCCAAGGAGTATTTTTAGGCCAACAAGAGACCCAGTACTTC. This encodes CASSQGVFLGQQETQYF.

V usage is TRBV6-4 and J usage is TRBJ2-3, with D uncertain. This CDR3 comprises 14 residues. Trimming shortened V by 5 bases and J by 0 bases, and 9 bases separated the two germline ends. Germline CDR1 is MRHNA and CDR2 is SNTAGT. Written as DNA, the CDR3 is TGTGCCAGCAGTCGGATAGGCAGCACAGATACGCAGTATTTT. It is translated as CASSRIGSTDTQYF.

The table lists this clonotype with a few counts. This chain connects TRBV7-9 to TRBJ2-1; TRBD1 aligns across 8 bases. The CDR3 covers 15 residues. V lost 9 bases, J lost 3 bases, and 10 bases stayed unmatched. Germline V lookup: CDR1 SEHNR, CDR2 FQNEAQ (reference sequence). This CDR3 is CASLPWTGYYNEQFF. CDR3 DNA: TGTGCCAGTCTCCCTTGGACAGGGTACTACAATGAGCAGTTCTTC. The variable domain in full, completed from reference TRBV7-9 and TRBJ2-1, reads DTGVSQNPRHKITKRGQNVTFRCDPISEHNRLYWYRQTLGQGPEFLTYFQNEAQLEKSRLLSDRFSAERPKGSFSTLEIQRTEQGDSAMYLCASLPWTGYYNEQFFGPGTRLTVL.

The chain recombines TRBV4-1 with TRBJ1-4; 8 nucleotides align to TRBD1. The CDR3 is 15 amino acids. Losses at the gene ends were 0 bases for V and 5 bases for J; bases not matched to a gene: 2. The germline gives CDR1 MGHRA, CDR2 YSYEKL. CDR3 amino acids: CASSQEDRENEKLFF. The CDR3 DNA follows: TGCGCCAGCAGCCAAGAGGACAGGGAGAATGAAAAACTGTTTTTT.

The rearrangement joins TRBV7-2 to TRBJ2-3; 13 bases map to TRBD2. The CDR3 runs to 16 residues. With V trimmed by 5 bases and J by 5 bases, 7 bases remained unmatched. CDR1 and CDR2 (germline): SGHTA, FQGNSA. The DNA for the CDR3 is TGTGCCAGCAGCCCGGCCAGGACTAGCGGGAGAGATACGCAGTATTTT. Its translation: CASSPARTSGRDTQYF.

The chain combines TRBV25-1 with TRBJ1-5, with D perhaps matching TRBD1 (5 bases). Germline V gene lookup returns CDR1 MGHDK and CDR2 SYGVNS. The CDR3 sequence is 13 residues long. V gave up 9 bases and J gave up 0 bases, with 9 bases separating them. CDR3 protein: CARGPHSNQPQHF. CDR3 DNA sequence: TGTGCCAGGGGGCCCCATAGCAATCAGCCCCAGCATTTT.

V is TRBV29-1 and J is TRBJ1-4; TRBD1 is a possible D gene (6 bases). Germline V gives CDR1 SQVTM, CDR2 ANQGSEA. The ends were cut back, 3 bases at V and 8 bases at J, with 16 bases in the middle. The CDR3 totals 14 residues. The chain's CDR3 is CSVEATGAREKLFF. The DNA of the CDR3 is TGCAGCGTTGAGGCGACAGGAGCGCGGGAAAAACTGTTTTTT.

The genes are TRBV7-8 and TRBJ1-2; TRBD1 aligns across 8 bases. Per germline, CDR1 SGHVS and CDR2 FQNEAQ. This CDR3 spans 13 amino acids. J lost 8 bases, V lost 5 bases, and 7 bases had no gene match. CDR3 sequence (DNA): TGTGCCAGCAGCCCCCAGGGGGCGAAAGGCTACACCTTC. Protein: CASSPQGAKGYTF.

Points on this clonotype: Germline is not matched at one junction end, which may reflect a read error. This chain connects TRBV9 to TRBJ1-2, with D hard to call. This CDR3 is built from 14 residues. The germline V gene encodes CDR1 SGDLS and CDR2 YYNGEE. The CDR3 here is CASSPPDDLYDYTF. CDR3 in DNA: TGTGCCAGCAGCCCCCCGGACGACCTTTATGACTACACCTTC. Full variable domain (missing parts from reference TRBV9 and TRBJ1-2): DSGVTQTPKHLITATGQRVTLRCSPRSGDLSVYWYQQSLDQGLQFLIQYYNGEERAKGNILERFSAQQFPDLHSELNLSSLELGDSALYFCASSPPDDLYDYTFGSGTRLTVV.

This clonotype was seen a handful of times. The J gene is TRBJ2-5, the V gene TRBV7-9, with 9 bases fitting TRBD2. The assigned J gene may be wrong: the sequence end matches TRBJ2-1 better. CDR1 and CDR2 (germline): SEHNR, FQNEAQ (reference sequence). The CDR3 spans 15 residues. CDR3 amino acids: CASSLERSSGTEQFF. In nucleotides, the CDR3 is TGTGCCAGCAGCTTAGAGCGATCTAGCGGGACCGAGCAGTTCTTC.

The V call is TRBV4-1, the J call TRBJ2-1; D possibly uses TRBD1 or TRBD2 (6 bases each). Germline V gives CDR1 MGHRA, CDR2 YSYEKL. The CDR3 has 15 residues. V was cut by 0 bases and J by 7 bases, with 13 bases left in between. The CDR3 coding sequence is TGCGCCAGCAGCCAAGAAAGGGGGGCGCGAAATGAGCAGTTCTTC. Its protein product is CASSQERGARNEQFF.

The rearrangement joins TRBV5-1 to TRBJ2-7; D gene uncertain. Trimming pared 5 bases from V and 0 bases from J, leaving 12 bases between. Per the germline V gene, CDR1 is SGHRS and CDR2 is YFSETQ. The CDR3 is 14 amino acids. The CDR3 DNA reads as TGCGCCAGCAGAATAGGGTTGCTCTCCTACGAGCAGTACTTC. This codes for CASRIGLLSYEQYF.

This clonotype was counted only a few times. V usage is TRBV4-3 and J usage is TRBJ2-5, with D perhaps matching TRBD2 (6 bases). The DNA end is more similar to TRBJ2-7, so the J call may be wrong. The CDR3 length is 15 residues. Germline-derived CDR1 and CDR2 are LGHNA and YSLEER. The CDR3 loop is CASSQDGPAGYEQYF. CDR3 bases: TGCGCCAGCAGCCAAGATGGGCCAGCGGGCTACGAGCAGTACTTC.

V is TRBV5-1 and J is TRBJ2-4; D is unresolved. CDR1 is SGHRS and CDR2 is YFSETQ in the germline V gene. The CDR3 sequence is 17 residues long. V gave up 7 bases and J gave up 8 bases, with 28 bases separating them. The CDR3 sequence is CASGLVEPWRVLDIQYF. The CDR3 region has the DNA TGCGCCAGCGGCCTGGTCGAGCCTTGGAGAGTTCTTGACATTCAGTACTTC.

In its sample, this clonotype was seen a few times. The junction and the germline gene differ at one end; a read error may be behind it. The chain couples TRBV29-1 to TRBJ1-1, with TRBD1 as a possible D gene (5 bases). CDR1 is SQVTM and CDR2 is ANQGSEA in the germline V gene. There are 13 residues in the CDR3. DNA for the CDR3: TGCAGCGTCCGGGGCAGGATGAACACTGGAGCTTTCTTT. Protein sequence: CSVRGRMNTGAFF.

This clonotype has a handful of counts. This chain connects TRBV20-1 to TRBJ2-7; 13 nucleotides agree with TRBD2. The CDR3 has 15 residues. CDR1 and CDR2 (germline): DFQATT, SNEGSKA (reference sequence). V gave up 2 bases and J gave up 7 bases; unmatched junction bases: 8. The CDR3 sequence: CSARSGLAGAGEQYF. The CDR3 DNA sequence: TGCAGTGCTAGATCCGGACTAGCGGGAGCTGGTGAGCAGTACTTC.

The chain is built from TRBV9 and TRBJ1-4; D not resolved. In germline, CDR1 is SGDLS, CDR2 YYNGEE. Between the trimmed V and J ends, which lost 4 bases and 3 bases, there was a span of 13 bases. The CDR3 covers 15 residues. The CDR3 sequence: CASSPRAGANEKLFF. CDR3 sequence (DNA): TGTGCCAGCAGCCCCCGAGCAGGTGCTAATGAAAAACTGTTTTTT.

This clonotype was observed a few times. CDR3 amino acids: CASSLYHSGANVLTF. CDR3 nucleotides: TGTGCCAGCAGCCTATACCACTCTGGGGCCAACGTCCTGACTTTC. This sequence joins TRBV4-2 and TRBJ2-6; no clear D. V gave up 4 bases and J gave up 0 bases, with 7 bases separating them. Per the germline V gene, CDR1 is LGHNA and CDR2 is YNFKEQ. The CDR3 sequence is 15 residues long.